The sequence of this TCR beta chain was determined in a study of patients with pleural tuberculosis (dated by TCRdb to 2014 to 2015). The germline V gene gives CDR1 as MDHEN and CDR2 as SYDVKM. The CDR3 holds 13 amino acids from the cysteine to the phenylalanine. Only the CDR3 part of the read is kept: 39 bases, read in frame from the first base. V and J lose 4 bases and 4 bases, and a span of 10 bases separates them. This clonotype occurred many times. What antigen it recognizes has not been identified. With a much larger clone just one base away, this may be a read error. Sequencing took place on an Illumina Genome Analyzer IIx. The public reads were run again by TCRdb, first through fastp at Q25 and then through MiXCR, and only productive beta chains were kept. Each CDR3 protein appears once, grouped with its most common genes and DNA. The sample table contains tens of thousands of distinct CDR3 sequences; only one count was recorded for less than 9.5% of them. About 16% of the sample goes to the ten largest clones.

The sequence joins TRBV28 to TRBJ1-2; a weak D assignment points to TRBD1 (6 bases agree). This clonotype was obtained from a human donor with pleural tuberculosis. The encoded CDR3 is CASSSGQIYGYTF. The sequenced DNA: TGTGCCAGCAGTTCCGGACAGATCTATGGCTACACCTTC.